A selection of T cell receptor beta chains follows, all from one sample in a study of radiation and T cells in renal cell carcinoma. Some clones are missing from TCRdb's copy, which holds only in-frame ones; the method was immunoSEQ multiplex PCR. This sample has 130,000 to 150,000 clones, with 75% to 90% found just once. The specimen was blood, collected from a patient whose treatment included radiotherapy and nephrectomy. Receptors originate from a woman in her 50s with renal cell carcinoma. Each CDR3 is given with its conserved first and last residue.

>TRBV7-2|TRBJ1-6
CASSKGAFEGSPLHF
>TRBV5-1|TRBJ2-1
CASRSGSYNEQFF
>TRBV30|TRBJ2-5
CAWRGRGREETQYF
>TRBV5-4|TRBJ2-6
CASSLAGTSNVLTF
>TRBV27|TRBJ1-1
CASSLSGTGLNTEAFF
>TRBV15|TRBJ1-1
CATSRGSIRRAFF
>TRBV29-1|TRBJ1-5
CSVEGPGRNQPQHF
>TRBV4-2|TRBJ1-1
CASSPLGGDTEAFF
>TRBV9|TRBJ2-2
CASSVVWTGKGTGELFF
>TRBV7-9|TRBJ2-3
CASRSRTAFTDTQYF
>TRBV5-4|TRBJ2-7
CASSLGGDEQYF
>TRBV6-1|TRBJ2-7
CASSERSDRVQYF
>TRBV5-4|TRBJ2-1
CASSGGVGNEQFF
>TRBV11-2|TRBJ2-5
CASSLGFRGGVETQYF
>TRBV15|TRBJ2-7
CATSRVDRNDEQYF
>TRBV4-3|TRBJ2-7
CASSQEPGRLYEQYF
>TRBV25-1|TRBJ2-3
CASSEYRAQYF